This passage covers 14 T cell receptor beta chains from one sample sequenced in a study of cytomegalovirus exposure and HLA in healthy donors. 13 Jbeta primers and 60 Vbeta primers were used for the PCR. TCRdb's table, derived via immunoSEQ multiplex PCR, lists solely in-frame clones and lacks some. The sample consists of roughly 220,000 clones, 70% to 80% of them appearing once. The sequencing sample was made of PBMCs. Receptor source: a woman aged 25 to 39 in good health and CMV-seronegative.

The gene calls are TRBV5-4 and TRBJ2-1, with D possibly being TRBD2 (6 bases). This CDR3 comprises 15 residues. Germline CDR1 is SGHNT and CDR2 is YYREEE (reference sequence). The V and J ends lost 2 bases and 10 bases respectively, with 19 bases between them. CDR3 in DNA: TGTGCCAGCAGCTTCCCCGGACTACCCACGGGGGAGCAGTTCTTC. Its protein is CASSFPGLPTGEQFF.

In this sample, this clone turned up once. V gene TRBV6-1 combines with J gene TRBJ1-1; D may be TRBD1 (6 bases). Germline loops: CDR1 MNHNS, CDR2 SASEGT. Trimming cost V 4 bases and J 2 bases, with 17 bases left between them. The CDR3 loop spans 16 amino acids. This chain's CDR3 is CASSVARGTINTEAFF. The CDR3 coding sequence is TGTGCCAGCAGTGTCGCCAGGGGAACCATTAACACTGAAGCTTTCTTT.

The chain has TRBV18 and TRBJ2-2, with 9 bases matching TRBD1. This CDR3 has 15 residues. Germline V gene sequence: CDR1 KGHSH, CDR2 LQKENI. The ends lost 2 bases at V and 4 bases at J; junction bases unmatched: 2. The CDR3 is CASSPRTGVTGELFF. CDR3 in DNA: TGTGCCAGCTCACCAAGGACAGGGGTCACCGGGGAGCTGTTTTTT. Based on the CDR3 plus reference TRBV18 and TRBJ2-2, the full variable domain is NAGVMQNPRHLVRRRGQEARLRCSPMKGHSHVYWYRQLPEEGLKFMVYLQKENIIDESGMPKERFSAEFPKEGPSILRIQQVVRGDSAAYFCASSPRTGVTGELFFGEGSRLTVL.

In its sample, this clone was seen once. V gene TRBV6-6 combines with J gene TRBJ1-2; D possibly corresponds to TRBD1 (5 bases). CDR1 and CDR2 from the germline V gene are MNHNY and SVGAGI (reference sequence). Trimming shortened V by 7 bases and J by 6 bases, and 15 bases separated the two germline ends. The CDR3 extends over 13 amino acids. CDR3 nucleotide sequence: TGTGCCAGCACCTCCGGGGGGTTTCATGGCTACACCTTC. It is translated as CASTSGGFHGYTF.

This clone was detected once. V and J are TRBV25-1 and TRBJ1-1; 10 bases agree with TRBD1. This CDR3 has 15 residues. V lost 7 bases to trimming and J lost 4 bases; unmatched junction nucleotides: 9. Germline-derived CDR1 and CDR2 are MGHDK and SYGVNS. The CDR3 sequence: CASIGLRTGGTEAFF. CDR3 in DNA: TGTGCCAGCATCGGACTTAGGACAGGGGGCACTGAAGCTTTCTTT.

In this sample, this clone turned up once. The V call is TRBV5-6, the J call TRBJ2-3, with D perhaps TRBD2 (5 bases). V was trimmed by 4 bases and J by 7 bases, leaving 13 bases between them. The CDR3 loop spans 13 amino acids. Germline V gene data show CDR1 as SGHDT and CDR2 as YYEEEE. In nucleotides, the CDR3 is TGTGCCAGCAGCCCTGGGGAGCCCCATACGCAGTATTTT. This sequence encodes CASSPGEPHTQYF.

The chain combines TRBV21-1 with TRBJ1-5. TRBV21-1 is deemed a pseudogene. The CDR3 runs 16 residues. The CDR3 DNA reads TGTGCCAGCAGCAAAGCGCGCGGGGATAGCAATCAGCCCCAGCATTTT. Translation gives CASSKARGDSNQPQHF.

About this clone: An end of the junction differs from the germline gene, which may be a read error. The rearrangement links TRBV7-7 to TRBJ2-2; a possible D gene is TRBD1 (5 bases). The CDR3 runs 13 residues. Germline lookup yields CDR1 SSHAT and CDR2 FNYEAQ (reference sequence). CDR3 loop: CASSLVTGGELFF. DNA for the CDR3: TGTGCTAGCAGCCTGGTAACAGGCGGGGAGCTGTTTTTT.

As DNA, the CDR3 is TGTGCCAGCAGTGAATTGGGGACAGAGTCCTACAATGAGCAGTTCTTC. Its protein is CASSELGTESYNEQFF. The chain couples TRBV6-1 to TRBJ2-1; the match to TRBD1 covers 7 bases. J was trimmed by 1 base and V by 2 bases; bases with no gene match: 5. CDR1 and CDR2 from the germline V gene are MNHNS and SASEGT. This CDR3 contains 16 residues.

The rearrangement uses TRBV5-1 and TRBJ1-1; D is unclear. Per germline, CDR1 SGHRS and CDR2 YFSETQ. The CDR3 has 13 residues. The V and J ends lost 0 bases and 7 bases respectively, with 10 bases between them. The CDR3 protein is CASSLEPIGEAFF. In nucleotides, the CDR3 is TGCGCCAGCAGCTTGGAACCGATCGGTGAAGCTTTCTTT.

This clone was seen a few times. The chain has TRBV27 and TRBJ2-5; D is possibly TRBD2 (6 bases). CDR1 is MNHEY and CDR2 is SMNVEV in the germline V gene (reference sequence). The germline V and J ends were trimmed by 8 bases and 4 bases, with 14 bases remaining between them. This CDR3 has 13 residues. The CDR3 protein is CASGGWGGETQYF. The CDR3 nucleotides are TGTGCCAGCGGAGGGTGGGGAGGAGAGACCCAGTACTTC.

The chain uses TRBV27 and TRBJ2-1; 9 bases are shared with TRBD1. The CDR3 has 15 amino acids. Germline-derived CDR1 and CDR2 are MNHEY and SMNVEV (reference sequence). V was pared by 5 bases and J by 7 bases, with 9 bases of the junction left unmatched. The CDR3 protein is CASSQIGTGINEQFF. CDR3 bases: TGTGCCAGCAGTCAGATCGGGACAGGGATTAATGAGCAGTTCTTC.

V gene TRBV14 combines with J gene TRBJ1-2, with a tentative D call TRBD1 (5 bases). The CDR3 runs to 13 residues. Between the trimmed V and J ends, which lost 4 bases and 3 bases, there was a span of 9 bases. Germline values: CDR1 SGHDN, CDR2 FVKESK. Written as DNA, the CDR3 is TGTGCCAGCAGCCCCGGGACTTACTATGGCTACACCTTC. It translates to CASSPGTYYGYTF. Full variable domain (remainder filled in from reference TRBV14 and TRBJ1-2): EAGVTQFPSHSVIEKGQTVTLRCDPISGHDNLYWYRRVMGKEIKFLLHFVKESKQDESGMPNNRFLAERTGGTYSTLKVQPAELEDSGVYFCASSPGTYYGYTFGSGTRLTVV.

CDR3 loop: CASSLDRGDDGYTF. The DNA of the CDR3 is TGTGCCAGCAGTCTTGACAGGGGAGACGATGGCTACACCTTC. The V and J genes are TRBV5-4 and TRBJ1-2; 8 bases are shared with TRBD1. This CDR3 region has 14 residues. Trimming took 5 bases from V and 6 from J; bases not matched to a gene: 9. CDR1 is SGHNT, CDR2 YYREEE, per germline (reference sequence). Full variable domain (rest looked up from reference TRBV5-4 and TRBJ1-2): ETGVTQSPTHLIKTRGQQVTLRCSSQSGHNTVSWYQQALGQGPQFIFQYYREEENGRGNFPPRFSGLQFPNYSSELNVNALELDDSALYLCASSLDRGDDGYTFGSGTRLTVV.